The 26 T cell receptor beta chains given below trace back to one sample, sequenced in a study of liver allograft versus peripheral blood T cells. The wider study: Blood and transplanted-liver T cell receptor repertoires from recipients were compared.

TCRdb re-called the reads with MiXCR, one entry per CDR3 protein. The sample yields approximately 16,000 distinct CDR3 sequences, around a fifth seen once. Receptors originate from a human patient who had a liver transplant. Some T cells may be supplied by the graft donor.

This clonotype was observed at least ten times. The rearrangement links TRBV28 to TRBJ2-3, with TRBD2 matching 8 bases. This CDR3 has 16 amino acids. J was trimmed by 5 bases and V by 5 bases; bases with no gene match: 12. Germline V lookup: CDR1 MDHEN, CDR2 SYDVKM. DNA of the CDR3: TGTGCCAGCAGTCCGGGACTAGTGTTTACCGTAGATACGCAGTATTTT. The encoded protein is CASSPGLVFTVDTQYF.

The rearrangement uses TRBV5-4 and TRBJ1-2, with D hard to call. The CDR3 has 14 residues. Germline CDR1 is SGHNT and CDR2 is YYREEE (reference sequence). V dropped 6 bases and J dropped 5 bases, with 17 bases sitting between them. The CDR3 loop is CASILRPSDYGYTF. The CDR3 DNA is TGTGCCAGCATCCTTAGGCCCAGTGATTATGGCTACACCTTC.

The chain uses TRBV25-1 and TRBJ2-1; D is possibly TRBD1 or TRBD2 (8 bases each). This CDR3 comprises 18 residues. The germline V and J ends were trimmed by 0 bases and 10 bases, with 25 bases remaining between them. The germline gives CDR1 MGHDK, CDR2 SYGVNS. The DNA for the CDR3 is TGTGCCAGCAGTGAATATAGCGGGACAGGTTCCGTCGGAGTGGAGCAGTTCTTC. Its translation: CASSEYSGTGSVGVEQFF.

Within the sample, this clonotype is medium-sized. The chain has TRBV13 and TRBJ1-1; no reliable D call. CDR1 is PRHDT and CDR2 is FYEKMQ in the germline V gene (reference sequence). Trimming cost V 3 bases and J 0 bases, with 11 bases left between them. The CDR3 has 15 amino acids. CDR3 protein: CASSFLGSMNTEAFF. CDR3 coding DNA: TGTGCCAGCAGCTTCTTAGGGAGCATGAACACTGAAGCTTTCTTT.

The table lists this clonotype with many counts. The J gene is TRBJ1-6, the V gene TRBV19; 7 bases agree with TRBD1. The V segment lost 9 bases and the J segment 4 bases; nucleotides outside the gene matches: 9. Germline V gene sequence: CDR1 LNHDA, CDR2 SQIVND (reference sequence). The CDR3 is 15 residues long. CDR3 sequence (DNA): TGTGCCAGCCTTGAGGGGGCGGCGTATAATTCACCCCTCCACTTT. Protein product: CASLEGAAYNSPLHF.

A word on this clonotype: A much larger clonotype is one base distant, so this may be a read error. CDR3 protein: CASSYGVVGTQYF. The CDR3, as DNA: TGTGCCAGCAGTTACGGGGTCGTAGGGACCCAGTACTTC. The V and J genes are TRBV6-1 and TRBJ2-5; D might be TRBD2 (5 bases). Germline CDR1 MNHNS, CDR2 SASEGT. The CDR3 has 13 amino acids. Trimming took 5 bases from V and 7 from J, leaving 14 bases between them.

V and J are TRBV5-5 and TRBJ1-1; D call uncertain. Germline lookup yields CDR1 SGHKS and CDR2 YYEKEE (reference sequence). The CDR3 loop spans 14 amino acids. The V end was cut by 6 bases, the J end by 1 base, with 13 bases between. CDR3 in amino acids: CASNPTMGNTEAFF. In DNA, the CDR3 is TGTGCCAGCAATCCCACGATGGGGAACACTGAAGCTTTCTTT.

The chain carries TRBV20-1 and TRBJ2-5; 9 positions agree with TRBD1. The CDR3 runs to 15 residues. Trimming removed 6 bases from V and 9 bases from J; junction bases left unmatched: 17. Germline lookup yields CDR1 DFQATT and CDR2 SNEGSKA (reference sequence). The CDR3 sequence is CSAGGDREGLGAQYF. The CDR3 DNA follows: TGCAGTGCAGGAGGGGACAGGGAAGGCCTGGGGGCCCAGTACTTC.

This clonotype was counted at least ten times. The gene calls are TRBV7-9 and TRBJ2-3; D possibly uses TRBD1 or TRBD2 (6 bases each). V lost 5 bases and J lost 0, with 15 bases in between. The length of the CDR3 is 16 residues. Per the germline V gene, CDR1 is SEHNR and CDR2 is FQNEAQ (reference sequence). The CDR3 reads CASSPGAGYSTDTQYF. As DNA, the CDR3 is TGTGCCAGCAGCCCAGGGGCGGGGTATAGCACAGATACGCAGTATTTT.

This rearrangement joins TRBV27 to TRBJ1-5, with a weak D call TRBD1 (5 bases). This CDR3 comprises 16 residues. The germline gives CDR1 MNHEY, CDR2 SMNVEV (reference sequence). Trimming stripped 2 bases from V and 6 bases from J, with 17 bases between. CDR3 protein: CASSLQGTSGSQPQHF. CDR3 sequence (DNA): TGTGCCAGCAGTTTACAGGGAACCTCAGGGAGTCAGCCCCAGCATTTT.

Only a few counts were recorded for this clonotype. The chain carries TRBV7-2 and TRBJ2-1; TRBD2 might be the D (5 bases). This CDR3 is built from 15 residues. Looked up from germline, CDR1 is SGHTA and CDR2 is FQGNSA. V was pared by 3 bases and J by 10 bases, with 19 bases between. DNA for the CDR3: TGTGCCAGCAGCTTGGAGCTAGCTACTTCCAAAGAGCAGTTCTTC. It encodes CASSLELATSKEQFF.

This clonotype occurred many times. The rearrangement links TRBV7-2 to TRBJ2-3, with 15 bases aligning to TRBD2. The CDR3 contains 16 residues. V trimming: 4 bases; J trimming: 3 bases; junction bases outside the gene matches: 2. CDR1 is SGHTA and CDR2 is FQGNSA in the germline V gene. CDR3 nucleotides: TGTGCCAGCAGCTGGGGACTAGCGGGGGGAACAGATACGCAGTATTTT. Protein product: CASSWGLAGGTDTQYF.

By share, this clonotype counts as medium-sized. The V call is TRBV11-1, the J call TRBJ1-6, with a possible D match to TRBD1 (5 bases). V lost 0 bases to trimming and J lost 8 bases, with 8 bases between them. The length of the CDR3 is 14 residues. Germline V gives CDR1 SGHAT, CDR2 FQDESV (reference sequence). The CDR3 sequence: CASSLALTDSPLHF. In DNA form, the CDR3 reads TGTGCCAGCAGCTTAGCGCTGACAGATTCACCCCTCCACTTT. The full variable domain, completed using reference TRBV11-1 and TRBJ1-6, is EAEVAQSPRYKITEKSQAVAFWCDPISGHATLYWYRQILGQGPELLVQFQDESVVDDSQLPKDRFSAERLKGVDSTLKIQPAELGDSAMYLCASSLALTDSPLHFGNGTRLTVT.

This clonotype was recorded at least ten times. This chain uses TRBV18 with TRBJ2-7; perhaps TRBD1 as D (6 bases). V gave up 0 bases and J gave up 0 bases, with 6 bases separating them. The CDR3 has 14 residues. The germline V gene encodes CDR1 KGHSH and CDR2 LQKENI. The CDR3 bases are TGTGCCAGCTCACCACCGGGACACTCCTACGAGCAGTACTTC. Its protein product is CASSPPGHSYEQYF.

This clonotype was seen many times. The chain uses TRBV6-2 or TRBV6-3 and TRBJ1-6; D is unclear. Trimming removed 4 bases from V and 0 bases from J, with 10 bases in between. This CDR3 has 16 amino acids. Germline V lookup: CDR1 MNHEY, CDR2 SVGEGT. The DNA for the CDR3 is TGTGCCAGCAGTTCCCGCTCCGGCTCCTATAATTCACCCCTCCACTTT. This encodes CASSSRSGSYNSPLHF.

This clonotype was picked up a small number of times. The rearrangement joins TRBV27 to TRBJ1-5; 10 nucleotides agree with TRBD1. The V gene's germline CDR1 is MNHEY and CDR2 SMNVEV (reference sequence). The CDR3 consists of 14 residues. The J segment lost 4 bases and the V segment lost 5 bases, leaving 2 bases of the junction unmatched. Here the CDR3 DNA reads TGTGCCAGCAGTCCGGGACAGGGGAATCAGCCCCAGCATTTT. Protein sequence: CASSPGQGNQPQHF.

This clonotype was recorded many times. The gene calls are TRBV6-2 or TRBV6-3 and TRBJ1-5; 8 bases match TRBD1. V lost 9 bases to trimming and J lost 9 bases; unmatched junction nucleotides: 7. The CDR3 spans 12 residues. Germline V CDR1 and CDR2: MNHEY, SVGEGT. The CDR3 DNA sequence: TGTGCCAGTGGGACAGGTGGATTGCCCCAGCATTTT. It is translated as CASGTGGLPQHF.

This clonotype showed up just a few times. J is TRBJ2-1 and V is TRBV7-9; D might be TRBD1 (5 bases). V was clipped by 1 base and J by 1 base, with 8 bases between them. The length of the CDR3 is 15 residues. Germline V gene data show CDR1 as SEHNR and CDR2 as FQNEAQ (reference sequence). In DNA, the CDR3 is TGTGCCAGCAGCTTAGATCAGGGTTCCTACAATGAGCAGTTCTTC. Amino acid sequence: CASSLDQGSYNEQFF.

The sample holds many counts of this clonotype. The chain joins TRBV7-2 to TRBJ2-1, with 10 bases that match TRBD2. After removal of 1 base from V and 7 bases from J, the junction contained 7 bases not matched to a gene. The germline V gene encodes CDR1 SGHTA and CDR2 FQGNSA. This CDR3 comprises 16 residues. The CDR3 DNA follows: TGTGCCAGCAGCTTAGTTGGAAGCGGGAGGGCTAATGAGCAGTTCTTC. This gives the protein CASSLVGSGRANEQFF.

This clonotype has a count of ten or more. The rearrangement uses TRBV28 and TRBJ1-1; D is unresolved. Germline CDR1 and CDR2: MDHEN and SYDVKM. This CDR3 has 13 residues. Trimming removed 4 bases at V and 0 bases at J, with 6 bases between. The CDR3 coding sequence is TGTGCCAGCAGTTCTTATATGAACACTGAAGCTTTCTTT. Its translation: CASSSYMNTEAFF.

This clonotype has a count of ten or more. The chain employs TRBV10-3 and TRBJ2-1, with 9 bases matching TRBD2. Germline V lookup: CDR1 ENHRY, CDR2 SYGVKD. The CDR3 is made up of 16 amino acids. V was pared by 10 bases and J by 7 bases, with 17 bases of the junction left unmatched. The CDR3, as DNA: TGTGCCACCTCAGTGATAGCGGGAGTAGGCAGGAATGAGCAGTTCTTC. Translating gives CATSVIAGVGRNEQFF.

V gene TRBV30 combines with J gene TRBJ2-7; the match to TRBD2 covers 11 bases. CDR3 length: 14 amino acids. Germline CDR1 GTSNPN, CDR2 SVGIG (reference sequence). V lost 3 bases and J lost 7; bases outside the gene matches: 8. The CDR3 sequence is CAWSGLAGFLEQYF. Written as DNA, the CDR3 is TGTGCCTGGAGCGGACTAGCGGGTTTTCTGGAGCAGTACTTC.

By share of the sample, this clonotype is medium-sized. The genes are TRBV29-1 and TRBJ1-3; D is unclear. Trimming shortened V by 4 bases and J by 0 bases, and 13 bases separated the two germline ends. The CDR3 contains 15 residues. Germline loops: CDR1 SQVTM, CDR2 ANQGSEA. This CDR3 reads CSVGEAYHSGNTIYF. CDR3 coding DNA: TGCAGCGTTGGAGAGGCTTACCACTCTGGAAACACCATATATTTT.

The chain combines TRBV18 with TRBJ2-1; tentatively, D is TRBD2 (5 bases). The V end was cut by 3 bases, the J end by 3 bases, with 15 bases between. CDR3 size: 16 residues. Germline values: CDR1 KGHSH, CDR2 LQKENI. The DNA for the CDR3 is TGTGCCAGCTCACCCGAACTACCTAGCATCTACAATGAGCAGTTCTTC. Protein sequence: CASSPELPSIYNEQFF.

This clonotype was counted a few times. V is TRBV19 and J is TRBJ2-5; D gene unclear. Trimming stripped 6 bases from V and 7 bases from J, with 9 bases between. This CDR3 spans 11 amino acids. Germline assignment: CDR1 LNHDA and CDR2 SQIVND (reference sequence). The CDR3 region is CASSITGTQYF. CDR3 bases: TGTGCCAGTAGCATCACTGGGACCCAGTACTTC.

This clonotype came up many times. The CDR3 DNA reads TGTGCCATCAGTGAAGGGGTCACGCGGGCCGGGGAGCTGTTTTTT. Its protein is CAISEGVTRAGELFF. This chain joins TRBV10-3 and TRBJ2-2; D may be TRBD1 or TRBD2 (5 bases each). The germline V gene has CDR1 ENHRY and CDR2 SYGVKD. The CDR3 totals 15 residues. Trimming took 3 bases from V and 6 from J, leaving 14 bases between them.